This TCR beta chain was found in a study of T cell repertoires in cytomegalovirus infection. Study overall: The study used recently identified HLA-C-restricted and well-studied HLA-B-restricted CMV epitopes. In public TCR beta signatures, there were indications of both CMV infection and matching HLA type. Findings of the study overall: HLA-C-restricted CMV clonotypes gave the most frequent clonotype in two of eight donors. People with CMV and the relevant HLA were identified by cumulative public TCR beta family frequency.

The V gene end was trimmed by 6 bases and the J gene end by 2 bases; junction bases not matched to a gene: 10. CDR1 is MNHNS, CDR2 SASEGT, per germline. The CDR3 is made up of 17 amino acids. With regard to this clonotype: Its target is unknown.

One entry per CDR3 protein, called by TCRdb with MiXCR from the reads. The sample includes roughly 310,000 distinct CDR3 sequences, 25% to 35% of them seen just once. V and J are TRBV6-1 and TRBJ2-3, with 11 bases identical to TRBD1. The TCR comes from a human donor in good health (CMV status not recorded). Some clones in this sample may be carry-over from other donors' samples. The source material was cultured PBMCs, sampled from culture after CMV antigen stimulation. The CDR3 sequence is CASRGRGTGGPTDTQYF. The CDR3 coding sequence is TGTGCCAGCAGAGGCCGGGGGACAGGGGGACCCACAGATACGCAGTATTTT.